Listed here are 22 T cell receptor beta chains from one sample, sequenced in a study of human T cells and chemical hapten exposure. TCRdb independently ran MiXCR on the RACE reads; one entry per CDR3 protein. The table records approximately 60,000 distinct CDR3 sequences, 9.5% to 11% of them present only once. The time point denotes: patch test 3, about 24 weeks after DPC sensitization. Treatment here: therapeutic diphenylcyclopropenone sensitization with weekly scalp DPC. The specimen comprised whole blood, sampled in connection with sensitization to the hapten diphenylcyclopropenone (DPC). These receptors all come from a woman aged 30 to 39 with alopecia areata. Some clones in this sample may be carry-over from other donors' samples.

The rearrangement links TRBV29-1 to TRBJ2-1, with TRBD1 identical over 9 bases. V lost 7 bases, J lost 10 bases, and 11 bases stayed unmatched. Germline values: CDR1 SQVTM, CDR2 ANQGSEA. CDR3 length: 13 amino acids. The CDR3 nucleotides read TGCAGCGCCCGGACAGGGGATTGGGCGGAGCAGTTCTTC. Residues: CSARTGDWAEQFF.

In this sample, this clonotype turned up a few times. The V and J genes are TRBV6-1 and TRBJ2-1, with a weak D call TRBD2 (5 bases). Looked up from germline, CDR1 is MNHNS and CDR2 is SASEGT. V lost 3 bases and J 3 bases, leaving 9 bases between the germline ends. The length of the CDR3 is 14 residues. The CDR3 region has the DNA TGTGCCAGCAGTGATTGGACTCTCTACAATGAGCAGTTCTTC. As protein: CASSDWTLYNEQFF.

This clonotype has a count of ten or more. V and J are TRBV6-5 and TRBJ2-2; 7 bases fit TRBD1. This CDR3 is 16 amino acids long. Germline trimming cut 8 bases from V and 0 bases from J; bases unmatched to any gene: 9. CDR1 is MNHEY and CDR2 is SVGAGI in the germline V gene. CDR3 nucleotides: TGTGCCAGCCAATCTACCGGGACAGCGAACACCGGGGAGCTGTTTTTT. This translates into CASQSTGTANTGELFF.

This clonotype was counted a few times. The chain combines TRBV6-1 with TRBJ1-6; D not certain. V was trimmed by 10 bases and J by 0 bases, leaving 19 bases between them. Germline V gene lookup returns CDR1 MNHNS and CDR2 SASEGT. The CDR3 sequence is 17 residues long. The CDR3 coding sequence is TGTGCCACCGAACCTGGACGTAGGAGCTCCTATAATTCACCCCTCCACTTT. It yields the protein CATEPGRRSSYNSPLHF.

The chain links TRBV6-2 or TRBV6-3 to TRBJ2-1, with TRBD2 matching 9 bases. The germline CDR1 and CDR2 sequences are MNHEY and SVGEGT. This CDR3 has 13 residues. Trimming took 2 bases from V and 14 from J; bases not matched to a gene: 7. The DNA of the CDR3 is TGTGCCAGCAGTTACCCTCCCCTAGCGGGAAAGTTCTTC. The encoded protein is CASSYPPLAGKFF.

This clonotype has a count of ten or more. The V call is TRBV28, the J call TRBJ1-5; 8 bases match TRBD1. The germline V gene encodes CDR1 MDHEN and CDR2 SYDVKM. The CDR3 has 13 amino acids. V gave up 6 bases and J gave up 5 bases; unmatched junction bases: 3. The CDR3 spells CASRKQGDQPQHF. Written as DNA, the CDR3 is TGTGCCAGCAGAAAACAGGGGGATCAGCCCCAGCATTTT.

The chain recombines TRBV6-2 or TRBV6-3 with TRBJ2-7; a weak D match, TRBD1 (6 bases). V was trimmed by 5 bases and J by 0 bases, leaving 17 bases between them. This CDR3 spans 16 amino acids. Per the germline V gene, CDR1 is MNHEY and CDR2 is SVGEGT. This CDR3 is CASSPVSGASSYEQYF. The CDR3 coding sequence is TGTGCCAGCAGTCCCGTTTCAGGGGCCTCCTCCTACGAGCAGTACTTC.

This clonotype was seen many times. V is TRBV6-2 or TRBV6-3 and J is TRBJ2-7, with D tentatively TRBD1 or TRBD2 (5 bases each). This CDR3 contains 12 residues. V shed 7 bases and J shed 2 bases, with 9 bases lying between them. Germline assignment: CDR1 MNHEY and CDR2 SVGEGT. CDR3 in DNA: TGTGCCAGCAAGAGGGGCCCCTACGAGCAGTACTTC. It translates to CASKRGPYEQYF.

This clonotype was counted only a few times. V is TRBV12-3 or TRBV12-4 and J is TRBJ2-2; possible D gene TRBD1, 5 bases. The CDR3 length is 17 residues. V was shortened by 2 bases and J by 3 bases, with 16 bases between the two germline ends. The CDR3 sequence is CASSLRLGVGYTGELFF. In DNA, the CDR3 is TGTGCCAGCAGTTTACGTTTAGGGGTGGGTTACACCGGGGAGCTGTTTTTT.

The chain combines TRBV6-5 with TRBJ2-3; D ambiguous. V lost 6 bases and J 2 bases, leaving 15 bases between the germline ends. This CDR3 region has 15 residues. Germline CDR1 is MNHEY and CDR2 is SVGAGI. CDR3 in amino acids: CASSSVGPVTDTQYF. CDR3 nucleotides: TGTGCCAGCAGCTCAGTAGGACCCGTCACAGATACGCAGTATTTT.

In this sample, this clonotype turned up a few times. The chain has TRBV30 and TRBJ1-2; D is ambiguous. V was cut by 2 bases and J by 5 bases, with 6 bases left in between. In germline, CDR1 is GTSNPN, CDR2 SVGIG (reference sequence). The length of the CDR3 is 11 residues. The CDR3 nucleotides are TGTGCCTGGAGTAACAGTTATGGCTACACCTTC. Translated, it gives CAWSNSYGYTF.

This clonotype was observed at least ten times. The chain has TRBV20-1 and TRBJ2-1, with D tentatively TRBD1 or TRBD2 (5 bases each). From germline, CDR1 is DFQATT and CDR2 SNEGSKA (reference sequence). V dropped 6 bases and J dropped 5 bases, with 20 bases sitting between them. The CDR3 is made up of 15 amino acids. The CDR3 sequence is CSAEIGTDFNNEQFF. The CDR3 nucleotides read TGCAGTGCGGAAATCGGGACGGATTTTAACAATGAGCAGTTCTTC.

The CDR3 DNA reads TGTGCCAGCAGTCCCCCCGAACTAGCGGGAGGTAGCAATGAGCAGTTCTTC. Its protein product is CASSPPELAGGSNEQFF. This chain uses TRBV12-3 or TRBV12-4 with TRBJ2-1; 12 nucleotides match TRBD2. The CDR3 runs to 17 residues. J was trimmed by 6 bases and V by 5 bases; bases with no gene match: 11.

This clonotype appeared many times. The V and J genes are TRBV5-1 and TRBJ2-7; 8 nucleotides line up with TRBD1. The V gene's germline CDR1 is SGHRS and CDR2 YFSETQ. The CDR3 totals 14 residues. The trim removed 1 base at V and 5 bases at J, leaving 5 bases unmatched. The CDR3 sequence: CASSLRTGINEQYF. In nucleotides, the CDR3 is TGCGCCAGCAGCTTGAGGACAGGGATCAACGAGCAGTACTTC.

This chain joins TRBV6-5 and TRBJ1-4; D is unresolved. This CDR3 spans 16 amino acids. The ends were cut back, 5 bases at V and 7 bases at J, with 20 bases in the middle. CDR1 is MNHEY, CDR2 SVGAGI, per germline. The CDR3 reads CASSRGVIGRGEKLFF. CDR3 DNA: TGTGCCAGCAGTCGAGGAGTTATAGGCCGCGGTGAAAAACTGTTTTTT.

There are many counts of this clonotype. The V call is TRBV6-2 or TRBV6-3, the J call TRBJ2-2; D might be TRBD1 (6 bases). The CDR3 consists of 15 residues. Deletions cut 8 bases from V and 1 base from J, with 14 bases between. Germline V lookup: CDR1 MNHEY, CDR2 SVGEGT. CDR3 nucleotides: TGTGCCAGCTCGAAAGGGGGTGTGAACACCGGGGAGCTGTTTTTT. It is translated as CASSKGGVNTGELFF.

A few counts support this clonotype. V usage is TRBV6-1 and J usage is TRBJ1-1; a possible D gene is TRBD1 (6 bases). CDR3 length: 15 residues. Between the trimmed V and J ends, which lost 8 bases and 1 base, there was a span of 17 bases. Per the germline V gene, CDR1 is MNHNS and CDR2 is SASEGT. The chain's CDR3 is CASQTWGATNTEAFF. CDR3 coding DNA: TGTGCCAGCCAAACATGGGGGGCTACGAACACTGAAGCTTTCTTT.

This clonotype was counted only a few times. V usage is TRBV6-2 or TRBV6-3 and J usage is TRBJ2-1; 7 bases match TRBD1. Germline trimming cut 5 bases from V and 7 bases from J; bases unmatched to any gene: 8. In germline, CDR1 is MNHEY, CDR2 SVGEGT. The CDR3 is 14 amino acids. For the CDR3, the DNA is TGTGCCAGCAGTCAGACAGGGAAGGGGAATGAGCAGTTCTTC. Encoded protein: CASSQTGKGNEQFF.

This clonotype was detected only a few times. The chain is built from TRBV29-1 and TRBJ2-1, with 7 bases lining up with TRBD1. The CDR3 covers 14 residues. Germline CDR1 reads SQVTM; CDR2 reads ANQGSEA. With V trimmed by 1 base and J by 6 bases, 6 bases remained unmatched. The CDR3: CSVEVGGQGNEQFF. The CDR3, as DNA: TGCAGCGTTGAAGTAGGGGGCCAGGGCAATGAGCAGTTCTTC.

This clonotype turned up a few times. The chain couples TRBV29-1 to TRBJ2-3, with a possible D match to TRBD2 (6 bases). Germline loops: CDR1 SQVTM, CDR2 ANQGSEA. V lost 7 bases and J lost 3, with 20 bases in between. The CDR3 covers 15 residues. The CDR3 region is CSATDPSDATDTQYF. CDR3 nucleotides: TGCAGCGCGACAGATCCTAGCGACGCGACAGATACGCAGTATTTT.

CDR3 amino acids: CASSNDRAANEKLFF. CDR3 DNA: TGTGCCAGCTCTAACGACAGGGCAGCTAATGAAAAACTGTTTTTT. The chain has TRBV18 and TRBJ1-4; 7 bases are a match to TRBD1. V was pared by 6 bases and J by 3 bases, with 7 bases of the junction left unmatched. The germline CDR1 and CDR2 sequences are KGHSH and LQKENI. The CDR3 spans 15 residues.

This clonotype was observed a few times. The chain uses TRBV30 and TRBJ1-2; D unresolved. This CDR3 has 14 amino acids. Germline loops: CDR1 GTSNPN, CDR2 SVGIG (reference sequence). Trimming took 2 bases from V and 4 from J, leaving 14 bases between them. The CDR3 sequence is CAWSRDPSSYGYTF. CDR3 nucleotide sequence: TGTGCCTGGAGTCGGGATCCCAGCTCCTATGGCTACACCTTC.